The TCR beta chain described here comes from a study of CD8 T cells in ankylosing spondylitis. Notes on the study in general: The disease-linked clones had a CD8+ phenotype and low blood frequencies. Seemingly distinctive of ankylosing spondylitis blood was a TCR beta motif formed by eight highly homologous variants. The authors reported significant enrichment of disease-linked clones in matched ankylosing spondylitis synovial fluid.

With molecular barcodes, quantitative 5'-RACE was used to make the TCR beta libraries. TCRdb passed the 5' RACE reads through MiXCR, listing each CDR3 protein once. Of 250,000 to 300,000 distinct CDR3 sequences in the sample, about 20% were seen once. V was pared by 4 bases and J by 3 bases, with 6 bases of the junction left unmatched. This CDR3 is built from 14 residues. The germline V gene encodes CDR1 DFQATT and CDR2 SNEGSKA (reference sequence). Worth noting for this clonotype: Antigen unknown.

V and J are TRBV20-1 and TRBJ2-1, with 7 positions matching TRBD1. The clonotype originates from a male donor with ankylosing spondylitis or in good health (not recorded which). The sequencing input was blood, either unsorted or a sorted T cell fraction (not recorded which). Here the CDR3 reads CSATDRVDYNEQFF. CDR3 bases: TGCAGTGCTACAGACAGGGTGGACTACAATGAGCAGTTCTTC.